These T cell receptor beta chains were read from a single sample in a study of blood T cells in healthy people across ages. One entry per CDR3 protein, called by TCRdb with MiXCR from the 5' RACE reads. The sample yields roughly 1,500,000 distinct CDR3 sequences, almost 35% seen once. The specimen was blood. These receptors came from a woman younger than 45 in good health. CDR3s include the opening cysteine and the closing phenylalanine or tryptophan. D genes are given only for firm matches. Clone size is not always given. Where it is, it says once, few, many or a class for expanded clones.

d_gene: -
v_gene: TRBV20-1
j_gene: TRBJ2-1
abundance: -
CDR3aa: CSAQGGGGLTYNEQFF
CDR3nt: TGCAGTGCTCAGGGGGGCGGGGGGCTAACCTACAATGAGCAGTTCTTC

d_gene: -
v_gene: TRBV7-2
j_gene: TRBJ2-1
abundance: -
CDR3aa: CASSLWGENYNEQFF
CDR3nt: TGTGCCAGCAGCTTATGGGGGGAAAATTACAATGAGCAGTTCTTC

d_gene: -
v_gene: TRBV20-1
j_gene: TRBJ2-1
abundance: once
CDR3aa: CSAGRLVSSYNEQFF
CDR3nt: TGCAGTGCTGGCCGACTAGTTAGCTCCTACAATGAGCAGTTCTTC

d_gene: TRBD2
v_gene: TRBV10-2
j_gene: TRBJ2-7
abundance: few
CDR3aa: CATESGAGSYEQYF
CDR3nt: TGCGCCACCGAGAGCGGGGCCGGGTCCTACGAGCAGTACTTC

d_gene: TRBD1
v_gene: TRBV12-3/TRBV12-4
j_gene: TRBJ1-2
abundance: few
CDR3aa: CASSSAGTGGGYTF
CDR3nt: TGTGCCAGCAGTTCCGCTGGGACAGGAGGTGGCTACACCTTC

d_gene: -
v_gene: TRBV9
j_gene: TRBJ2-7
abundance: few
CDR3aa: CASSGGLYPYEQYF
CDR3nt: TGTGCCAGCAGCGGAGGACTCTACCCCTACGAGCAGTACTTC

d_gene: TRBD2
v_gene: TRBV20-1
j_gene: TRBJ2-7
abundance: -
CDR3aa: CKTQMAGEWGEQYF
CDR3nt: TGCAAGACACAGATGGCGGGAGAGTGGGGCGAGCAGTACTTC

d_gene: -
v_gene: TRBV18
j_gene: TRBJ2-5
abundance: once
CDR3aa: CASSPNLEGTQYF
CDR3nt: TGTGCCAGCTCACCGAACCTGGAGGGGACCCAGTACTTC

d_gene: -
v_gene: TRBV7-3
j_gene: TRBJ2-2
abundance: -
CDR3aa: CASSLSPLGRTSGELFF
CDR3nt: TGTGCCAGCAGCTTAAGCCCCTTGGGTAGAACCTCCGGGGAGCTGTTTTTT

d_gene: -
v_gene: TRBV27
j_gene: TRBJ2-5
abundance: -
CDR3aa: CASSSRNAETQYF
CDR3nt: TGTGCCAGCAGTTCTCGAAACGCAGAGACCCAGTACTTC

d_gene: -
v_gene: TRBV27
j_gene: TRBJ2-7
abundance: few
CDR3aa: CASTGGVRDRHSYEQYF
CDR3nt: TGTGCCAGCACGGGGGGCGTCCGGGACAGGCACTCCTACGAGCAGTACTTC

d_gene: -
v_gene: TRBV4-1
j_gene: TRBJ1-1
abundance: few
CDR3aa: CASSQEGGLLTEAFF
CDR3nt: TGCGCCAGCAGCCAAGAAGGGGGTCTTTTAACTGAAGCTTTCTTT

d_gene: TRBD1
v_gene: TRBV20-1
j_gene: TRBJ2-3
abundance: -
CDR3aa: CSAIRGRVEKPTQYF
CDR3nt: TGCAGTGCTATAAGGGGGCGAGTAGAAAAACCTACGCAGTATTTT

d_gene: -
v_gene: TRBV4-1
j_gene: TRBJ2-7
abundance: few
CDR3aa: CASRGGGSNYEQYF
CDR3nt: TGCGCCAGCAGGGGAGGGGGTTCTAACTACGAGCAGTACTTC

d_gene: -
v_gene: TRBV3-1
j_gene: TRBJ2-7
abundance: -
CDR3aa: CASSSDPASEQYF
CDR3nt: TGTGCCAGTAGCTCCGACCCAGCTAGCGAGCAGTACTTC

d_gene: -
v_gene: TRBV7-9
j_gene: TRBJ2-7
abundance: few
CDR3aa: CASSLVVPNEQYF
CDR3nt: TGTGCCAGCAGCTTAGTCGTTCCCAACGAGCAGTACTTC